These 21 T cell receptor beta chains were all obtained from the same sample, sequenced in a study of identical twins. TCRdb re-analysed the 5' RACE reads in MiXCR, keeping a single row per CDR3 protein. Among under 350,000 distinct CDR3 sequences listed, 7.5% to 9.5% were seen once. The same sample was also studied in work on yellow fever vaccine responses in identical twins.

Sequencing was done on a sample of CD8+ T cells sorted from blood. The receptors come from a woman under 30 in good health.

This clonotype was seen more than once but under ten times. The rearrangement links TRBV27 to TRBJ2-1; TRBD1 is a possible D gene (5 bases). Germline V lookup: CDR1 MNHEY, CDR2 SMNVEV (reference sequence). The CDR3 is 14 amino acids. The V gene lost 6 bases and the J gene lost 5 bases, with 14 bases spanning the gap. The CDR3, as DNA: TGTGCCAGCAGCCCCTTCACAGGAAACAATGAGCAGTTCTTC. It is translated as CASSPFTGNNEQFF.

This clonotype was observed at least ten times. J is TRBJ1-3 and V is TRBV3-1; D unclear. The CDR3 contains 16 residues. Deletions cut 3 bases from V and 0 bases from J, with 12 bases between. The germline V gene encodes CDR1 LGHDT and CDR2 YNNKEL (reference sequence). The DNA for the CDR3 is TGTGCCAGCAGCCAGAGTTGGGCGACCTCTGGAAACACCATATATTTT. This sequence encodes CASSQSWATSGNTIYF.

The rearrangement uses TRBV18 and TRBJ2-7; TRBD1 is a possible D gene (6 bases). CDR3 length: 15 amino acids. V lost 0 bases to trimming and J lost 4 bases, with 13 bases between them. Germline V gene lookup returns CDR1 KGHSH and CDR2 LQKENI. The CDR3 is CASSPPSGARYEQYF. The DNA for the CDR3 is TGTGCCAGCTCACCACCTTCAGGGGCACGGTACGAGCAGTACTTC.

The chain carries TRBV7-9 and TRBJ1-1; D gene ambiguous. Germline assignment: CDR1 SEHNR and CDR2 FQNEAQ (reference sequence). This CDR3 has 14 amino acids. Trimming shortened V by 0 bases and J by 1 base, and 6 bases separated the two germline ends. The CDR3 protein is CASSLAPGNTEAFF. The CDR3, as DNA: TGTGCCAGCAGCTTAGCTCCGGGGAACACTGAAGCTTTCTTT.

This clonotype was counted at least ten times. This chain uses TRBV4-2 with TRBJ2-7; 9 nucleotides align to TRBD2. CDR3 length: 17 residues. The germline gives CDR1 LGHNA, CDR2 YNFKEQ. The V and J ends lost 1 base and 0 bases, in that order; junction bases with no gene match: 7. CDR3 in amino acids: CASSQATGTSSSYEQYF. DNA of the CDR3: TGTGCCAGCAGCCAAGCGACCGGGACTAGCAGCTCCTACGAGCAGTACTTC.

This chain's CDR3 is CASSPGASGTPSEQYF. The CDR3 region has the DNA TGTGCCAGCAGCCCCGGGGCTAGCGGGACCCCGAGCGAGCAGTACTTC. The rearrangement joins TRBV7-8 to TRBJ2-7; 9 nucleotides line up with TRBD2. V shed 5 bases and J 6 bases; nucleotides not matched to a gene: 14. This CDR3 has 16 amino acids. The germline V gene has CDR1 SGHVS and CDR2 FQNEAQ.

This clonotype was seen many times. The CDR3 bases are TGCAGTGCTAGGGTGCCCCCCGACAGGGTCTCTAATGAAAAACTGTTTTTT. Translating it yields CSARVPPDRVSNEKLFF. The V gene is TRBV20-1, the J gene TRBJ1-4, with TRBD1 matching over 7 bases. This CDR3 comprises 17 residues. V lost 3 bases and J lost 3; bases outside the gene matches: 13. The germline V gene encodes CDR1 DFQATT and CDR2 SNEGSKA (reference sequence).

The rearrangement joins TRBV4-3 to TRBJ2-3; D remains ambiguous. This CDR3 is built from 15 residues. Between the trimmed V and J ends, which lost 0 bases and 1 base, there was a span of 8 bases. Germline values: CDR1 LGHNA, CDR2 YSLEER. The chain's CDR3 is CASSQELYGTDTQYF. Written as DNA, the CDR3 is TGCGCCAGCAGCCAAGAATTATACGGCACAGATACGCAGTATTTT.

This clonotype was seen a few times. This rearrangement joins TRBV7-6 to TRBJ1-1, with 7 bases that match TRBD1. V lost 0 bases to trimming and J lost 2 bases; unmatched junction nucleotides: 3. Germline CDR1 and CDR2: SGHVS and FNYEAQ. The CDR3 spans 15 residues. CDR3 nucleotides: TGTGCCAGCAGCTTAGCGCGACAGGGCAACACTGAAGCTTTCTTT. It encodes CASSLARQGNTEAFF. Based on the CDR3 plus reference TRBV7-6 and TRBJ1-1, the full variable domain is GAGVSQSPRYKVTKRGQDVALRCDPISGHVSLYWYRQALGQGPEFLTYFNYEAQQDKSGLPNDRFSAERPEGSISTLTIQRTEQRDSAMYRCASSLARQGNTEAFFGQGTRLTVV.

This clonotype was detected many times. This rearrangement joins TRBV24-1 to TRBJ2-3; 9 bases line up with TRBD2. Trimming at V came to 0 bases and at J to 0 bases, leaving 9 bases not matched to a gene. This CDR3 comprises 19 residues. CDR1 KGHDR and CDR2 SFDVKD come from the germline V gene. The CDR3 protein is CATSDLATSGHPSTDTQYF. Written as DNA, the CDR3 is TGTGCCACCAGTGATTTGGCTACTAGCGGGCACCCAAGCACAGATACGCAGTATTTT.

Worth noting for this clonotype: Given a much more abundant clone one base away, this may be a read error. The V gene is TRBV28, the J gene TRBJ2-1, with D uncertain. The CDR3 is 17 amino acids. V shed 6 bases and J shed 2 bases, with 20 bases lying between them. Germline V CDR1 and CDR2: MDHEN, SYDVKM. CDR3 region: CASSAPIGFQAYNEQFF. CDR3 bases: TGTGCCAGCAGCGCGCCCATCGGGTTCCAGGCCTACAATGAGCAGTTCTTC.

There are many counts of this clonotype. This sequence joins TRBV7-8 and TRBJ2-1; TRBD2 matches at 10 bases. Looked up from germline, CDR1 is SGHVS and CDR2 is FQNEAQ. The CDR3 is made up of 14 amino acids. V lost 2 bases to trimming and J lost 11 bases; unmatched junction nucleotides: 6. The CDR3 spells CASSLLAGEGKQFF. The CDR3 bases are TGTGCCAGCAGCTTACTAGCGGGAGAGGGGAAGCAGTTCTTC. Filled out from reference TRBV7-8 and TRBJ2-1, the complete variable domain reads GAGVSQSPRYKVAKRGQDVALRCDPISGHVSLFWYQQALGQGPEFLTYFQNEAQLDKSGLPSDRFFAERPEGSVSTLKIQRTQQEDSAVYLCASSLLAGEGKQFFGPGTRLTVL.

In its sample, this clonotype was seen many times. DNA of the CDR3: TGCAGCGTTTCCGCCAATGAGCAGTTCTTC. Translating it yields CSVSANEQFF. This chain joins TRBV29-1 and TRBJ2-1; D uncertain. CDR3 length: 10 amino acids. Trimming pared 5 bases from V and 6 bases from J, leaving 5 bases between. In germline, CDR1 is SQVTM, CDR2 ANQGSEA.

This chain connects TRBV2 to TRBJ2-2, with a tentative D call TRBD2 (6 bases). CDR3 size: 14 residues. CDR1 is SNHLY, CDR2 FYNNEI, per germline. The V end lost 7 bases, the J end lost 4 bases, and 13 bases lay between the germline ends. As DNA, the CDR3 is TGTGCCAGCACCAGCGGGCATTCCACCGGGGAGCTGTTTTTT. Residues: CASTSGHSTGELFF.

This clonotype was seen ten or more times. This chain connects TRBV20-1 to TRBJ1-5; 9 bases line up with TRBD1. Germline CDR1 is DFQATT and CDR2 is SNEGSKA (reference sequence). The CDR3 runs to 15 residues. Trimming took 3 bases from V and 2 from J; bases not matched to a gene: 5. The CDR3 bases are TGCAGTGCTAGGGACAGGGGAATTGGCAATCAGCCCCAGCATTTT. This encodes CSARDRGIGNQPQHF.

The chain links TRBV5-6 to TRBJ2-5; D is perhaps TRBD2 (6 bases). The CDR3 sequence is 14 residues long. Trimming cost V 1 base and J 3 bases, with 10 bases left between them. Per germline, CDR1 SGHDT and CDR2 YYEEEE. CDR3 sequence (DNA): TGTGCCAGCAGCTTGTTTGCGGGAAAAGAGACCCAGTACTTC. It translates to CASSLFAGKETQYF. The entire variable domain, with the rest obtained from reference TRBV5-6 and TRBJ2-5, is as follows: DAGVTQSPTHLIKTRGQQVTLRCSPKSGHDTVSWYQQALGQGPQFIFQYYEEEERQRGNFPDRFSGHQFPNYSSELNVNALLLGDSALYLCASSLFAGKETQYFGPGTRLLVL.

This clonotype showed up many times. This chain links TRBV5-1 with TRBJ1-1; D is unresolved. The CDR3 is 13 residues long. Looked up from germline, CDR1 is SGHRS and CDR2 is YFSETQ. Trimming shortened V by 0 bases and J by 6 bases, and 9 bases separated the two germline ends. In DNA, the CDR3 is TGCGCCAGCAGCTTGGAAGGGTTCTCTGAAGCTTTCTTT. It translates to CASSLEGFSEAFF.

This clonotype was seen repeatedly, ten times or more. The chain uses TRBV19 and TRBJ2-3; D ambiguous. The CDR3 length is 14 residues. Deletions cut 5 bases from V and 0 bases from J, with 9 bases between. The germline gives CDR1 LNHDA, CDR2 SQIVND (reference sequence). The DNA for the CDR3 is TGTGCCAGTAGTGCCGCGCCTAGCACAGATACGCAGTATTTT. Its protein product is CASSAAPSTDTQYF.

A few counts support this clonotype. The J gene is TRBJ2-7, the V gene TRBV7-8, with D perhaps TRBD2 (5 bases). CDR1 is SGHVS, CDR2 FQNEAQ, per germline. V was trimmed by 5 bases and J by 3 bases, leaving 14 bases between them. The CDR3 has 14 residues. CDR3 coding DNA: TGTGCCAGCAGCCCCGAAAAGGAGGACTACGAGCAGTACTTC. It is translated as CASSPEKEDYEQYF.

This clonotype was observed many times. V gene TRBV6-5 combines with J gene TRBJ2-1; no definite D call. This CDR3 comprises 12 residues. Germline loops: CDR1 MNHEY, CDR2 SVGAGI. The V gene lost 6 bases and the J gene lost 4 bases, with 7 bases spanning the gap. The chain's CDR3 is CASRDDYNEQFF. The CDR3 bases are TGTGCCAGCAGAGACGATTACAATGAGCAGTTCTTC.

This clonotype occurred many times. This chain links TRBV12-3 or TRBV12-4 with TRBJ1-6; D not resolved. The V gene lost 3 bases and the J gene lost 6 bases, with 6 bases spanning the gap. This CDR3 has 13 amino acids. The DNA for the CDR3 is TGTGCCAGCAGTTTCCAGGCTAATTCACCCCTCCACTTT. Residues: CASSFQANSPLHF.